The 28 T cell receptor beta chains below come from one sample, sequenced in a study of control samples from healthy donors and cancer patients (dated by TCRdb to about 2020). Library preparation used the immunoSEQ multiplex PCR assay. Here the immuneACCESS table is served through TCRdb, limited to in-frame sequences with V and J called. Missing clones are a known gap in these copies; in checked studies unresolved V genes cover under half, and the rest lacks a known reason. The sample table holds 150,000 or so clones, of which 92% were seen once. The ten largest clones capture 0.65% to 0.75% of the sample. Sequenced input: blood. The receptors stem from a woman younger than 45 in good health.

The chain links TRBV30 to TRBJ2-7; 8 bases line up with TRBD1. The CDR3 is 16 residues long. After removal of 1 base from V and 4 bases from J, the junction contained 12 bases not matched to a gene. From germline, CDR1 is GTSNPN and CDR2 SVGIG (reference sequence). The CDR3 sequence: CAWSGSLGTGIYEQYF. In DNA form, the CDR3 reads TGTGCCTGGAGTGGGTCCCTCGGGACAGGAATTTACGAGCAGTACTTC.

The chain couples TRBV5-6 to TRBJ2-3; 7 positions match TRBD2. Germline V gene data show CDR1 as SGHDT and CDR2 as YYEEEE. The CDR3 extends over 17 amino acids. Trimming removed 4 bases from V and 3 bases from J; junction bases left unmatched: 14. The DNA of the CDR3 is TGTGCCAGCAGCCCTTACTTGGCTAGCGGAAATACAGATACGCAGTATTTT. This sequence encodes CASSPYLASGNTDTQYF.

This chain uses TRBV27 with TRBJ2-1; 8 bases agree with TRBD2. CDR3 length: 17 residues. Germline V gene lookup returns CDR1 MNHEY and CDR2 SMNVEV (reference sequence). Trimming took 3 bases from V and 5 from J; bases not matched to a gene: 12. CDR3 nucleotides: TGTGCCAGCAGTTTCTTTCTAGGGGGACTAGGCAACAATGAGCAGTTCTTC. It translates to CASSFFLGGLGNNEQFF.

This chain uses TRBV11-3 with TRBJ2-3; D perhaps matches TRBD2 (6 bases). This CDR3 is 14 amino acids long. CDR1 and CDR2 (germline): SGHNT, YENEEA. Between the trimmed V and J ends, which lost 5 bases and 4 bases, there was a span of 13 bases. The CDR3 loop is CASSKAGQSDTQYF. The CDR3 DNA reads TGTGCCAGCAGCAAAGCGGGTCAGTCAGATACGCAGTATTTT.

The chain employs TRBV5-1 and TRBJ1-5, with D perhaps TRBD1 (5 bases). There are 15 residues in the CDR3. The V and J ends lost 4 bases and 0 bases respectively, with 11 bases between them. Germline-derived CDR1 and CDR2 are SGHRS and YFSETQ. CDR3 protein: CASSPGLLSNQPQHF. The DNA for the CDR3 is TGCGCCAGCAGCCCAGGGTTACTTAGCAATCAGCCCCAGCATTTT.

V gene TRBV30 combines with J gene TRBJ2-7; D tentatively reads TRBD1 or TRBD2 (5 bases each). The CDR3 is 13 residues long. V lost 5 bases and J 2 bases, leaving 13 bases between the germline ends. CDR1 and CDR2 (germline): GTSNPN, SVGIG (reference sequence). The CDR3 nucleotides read TGTGCCTGGGAGAGGGGCGAAACCTACGAGCAGTACTTC. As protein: CAWERGETYEQYF.

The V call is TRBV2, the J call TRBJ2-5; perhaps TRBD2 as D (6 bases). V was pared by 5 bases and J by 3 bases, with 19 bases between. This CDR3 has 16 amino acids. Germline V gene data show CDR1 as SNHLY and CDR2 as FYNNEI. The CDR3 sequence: CASSPTSWRGEETQYF. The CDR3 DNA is TGTGCCAGCAGTCCCACTTCTTGGAGGGGCGAAGAGACCCAGTACTTC.

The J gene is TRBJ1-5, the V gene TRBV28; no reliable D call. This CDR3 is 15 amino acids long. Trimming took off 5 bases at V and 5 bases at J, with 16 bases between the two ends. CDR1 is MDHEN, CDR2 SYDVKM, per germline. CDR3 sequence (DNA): TGTGCCAGCAGTCCCCCCCGGGCGCGGGATCAGCCCCAGCATTTT. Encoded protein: CASSPPRARDQPQHF.

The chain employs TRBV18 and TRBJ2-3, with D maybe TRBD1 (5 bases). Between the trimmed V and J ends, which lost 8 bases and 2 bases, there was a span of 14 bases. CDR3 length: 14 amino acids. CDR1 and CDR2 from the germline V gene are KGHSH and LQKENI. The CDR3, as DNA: TGTGCCAGCGCTCAGGGCGTTACCACAGATACGCAGTATTTT. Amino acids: CASAQGVTTDTQYF.

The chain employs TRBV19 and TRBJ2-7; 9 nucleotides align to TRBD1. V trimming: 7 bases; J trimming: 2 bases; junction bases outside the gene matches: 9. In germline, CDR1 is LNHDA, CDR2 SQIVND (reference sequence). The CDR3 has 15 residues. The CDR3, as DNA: TGTGCCAGTAACATTAACAGGGGGCCGACCTACGAGCAGTACTTC. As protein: CASNINRGPTYEQYF.

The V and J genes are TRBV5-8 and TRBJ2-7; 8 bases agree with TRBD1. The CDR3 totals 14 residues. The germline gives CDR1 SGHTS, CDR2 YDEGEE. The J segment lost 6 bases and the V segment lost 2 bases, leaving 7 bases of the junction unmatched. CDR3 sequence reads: CASSFGQGIGEQYF. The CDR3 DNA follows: TGTGCCAGCAGCTTCGGACAGGGAATTGGCGAGCAGTACTTC.

The CDR3 region has the DNA TGTGCCACTAAATGGGTCCAAACCAACAATGAGCAGTTCTTC. Translated: CATKWVQTNNEQFF. The rearrangement links TRBV15 to TRBJ2-1, with unresolved D. V lost 9 bases, J lost 5 bases, and 17 bases lay in between. The CDR3 is 14 residues long. The V gene's germline CDR1 is LNHNV and CDR2 YYDKDF (reference sequence).

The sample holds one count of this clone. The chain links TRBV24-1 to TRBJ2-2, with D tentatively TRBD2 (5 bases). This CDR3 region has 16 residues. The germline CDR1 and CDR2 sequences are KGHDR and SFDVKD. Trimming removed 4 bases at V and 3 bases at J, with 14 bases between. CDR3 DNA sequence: TGTGCCACCAGTGACTCCCGCGGGTTGGACACCGGGGAGCTGTTTTTT. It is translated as CATSDSRGLDTGELFF.

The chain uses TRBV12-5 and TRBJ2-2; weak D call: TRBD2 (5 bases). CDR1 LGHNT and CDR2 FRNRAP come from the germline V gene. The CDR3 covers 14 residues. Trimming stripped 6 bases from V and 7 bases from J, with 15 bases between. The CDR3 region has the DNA TGTGCTAGTGGCCTAACTCCTCGGGACGGGGAGCTGTTTTTT. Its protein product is CASGLTPRDGELFF.

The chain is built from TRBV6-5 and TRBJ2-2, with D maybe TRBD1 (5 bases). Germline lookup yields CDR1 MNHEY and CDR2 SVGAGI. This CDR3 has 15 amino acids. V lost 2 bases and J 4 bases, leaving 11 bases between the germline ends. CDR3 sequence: CASSYTQGFTGELFF. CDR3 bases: TGTGCCAGCAGTTACACTCAGGGTTTCACCGGGGAGCTGTTTTTT.

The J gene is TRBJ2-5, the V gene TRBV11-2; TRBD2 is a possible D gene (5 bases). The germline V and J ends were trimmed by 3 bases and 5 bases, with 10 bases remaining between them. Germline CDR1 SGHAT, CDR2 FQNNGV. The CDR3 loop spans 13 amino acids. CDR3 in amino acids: CASSFLAGETQYF. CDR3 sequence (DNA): TGTGCCAGCAGCTTTCTAGCCGGGGAGACCCAGTACTTC.

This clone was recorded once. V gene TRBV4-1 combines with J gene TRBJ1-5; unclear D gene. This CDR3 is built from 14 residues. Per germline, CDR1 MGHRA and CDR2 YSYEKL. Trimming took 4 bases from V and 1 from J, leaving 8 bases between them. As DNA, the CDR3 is TGCGCCAGCAGCCTTTGGACCAGCAATCAGCCCCAGCATTTT. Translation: CASSLWTSNQPQHF.

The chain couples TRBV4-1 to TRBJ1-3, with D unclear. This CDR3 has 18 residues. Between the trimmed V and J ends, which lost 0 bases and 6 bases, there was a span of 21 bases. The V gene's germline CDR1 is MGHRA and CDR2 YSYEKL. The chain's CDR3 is CASSQDHPRLNRENTIYF. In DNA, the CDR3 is TGCGCCAGCAGCCAAGATCACCCTCGACTGAATCGGGAAAACACCATATATTTT.

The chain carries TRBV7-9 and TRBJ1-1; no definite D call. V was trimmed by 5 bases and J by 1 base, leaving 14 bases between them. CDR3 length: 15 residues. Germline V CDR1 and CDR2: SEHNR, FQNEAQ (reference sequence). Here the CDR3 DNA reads TGTGCCAGCAGCCGTGAGGGCAGTTGGAACACTGAAGCTTTCTTT. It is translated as CASSREGSWNTEAFF.

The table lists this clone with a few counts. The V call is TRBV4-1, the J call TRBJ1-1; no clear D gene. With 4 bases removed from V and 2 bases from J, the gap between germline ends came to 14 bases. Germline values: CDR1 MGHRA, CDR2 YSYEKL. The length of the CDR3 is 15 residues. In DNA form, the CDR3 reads TGCGCCAGCAGCCCCGCCGGAGGATATAACACTGAAGCTTTCTTT. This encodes CASSPAGGYNTEAFF.

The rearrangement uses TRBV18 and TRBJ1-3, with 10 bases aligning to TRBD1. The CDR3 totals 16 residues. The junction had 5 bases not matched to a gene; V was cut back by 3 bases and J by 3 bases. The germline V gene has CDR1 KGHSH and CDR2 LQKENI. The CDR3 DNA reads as TGTGCCAGCTCACCCGGGACAGGGGTAATTGGAAACACCATATATTTT. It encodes CASSPGTGVIGNTIYF.

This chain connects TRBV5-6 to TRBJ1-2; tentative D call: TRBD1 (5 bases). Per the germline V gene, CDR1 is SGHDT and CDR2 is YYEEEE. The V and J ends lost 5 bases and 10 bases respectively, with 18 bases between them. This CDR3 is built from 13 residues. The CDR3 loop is CASRIWDAAAYTF. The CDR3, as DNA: TGTGCCAGCAGAATATGGGACGCGGCTGCCTACACCTTC.

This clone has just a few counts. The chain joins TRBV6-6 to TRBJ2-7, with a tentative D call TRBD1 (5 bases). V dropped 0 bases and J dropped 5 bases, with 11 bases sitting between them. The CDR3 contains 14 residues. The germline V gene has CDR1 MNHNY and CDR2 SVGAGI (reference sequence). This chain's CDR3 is CASSYSAGLHEQYF. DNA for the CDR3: TGTGCCAGCAGTTACTCGGCAGGGCTGCACGAGCAGTACTTC.

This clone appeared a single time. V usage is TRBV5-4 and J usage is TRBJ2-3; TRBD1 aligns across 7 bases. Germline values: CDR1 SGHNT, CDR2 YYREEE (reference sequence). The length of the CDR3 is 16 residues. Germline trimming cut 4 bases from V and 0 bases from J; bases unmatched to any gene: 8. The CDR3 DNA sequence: TGTGCCAGCAGCACACGGACAGGAACTAGCACAGATACGCAGTATTTT. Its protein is CASSTRTGTSTDTQYF.

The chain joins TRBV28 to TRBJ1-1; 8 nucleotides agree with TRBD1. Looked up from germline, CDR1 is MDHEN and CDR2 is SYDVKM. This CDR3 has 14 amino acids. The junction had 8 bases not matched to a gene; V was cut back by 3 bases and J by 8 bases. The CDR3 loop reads CASSFSQGAREAFF. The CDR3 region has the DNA TGTGCCAGCAGTTTCTCCCAGGGGGCACGAGAAGCTTTCTTT.

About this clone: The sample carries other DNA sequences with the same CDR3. The chain's CDR3 is CASSYSTGGGEKLFF. CDR3 in DNA: TGTGCCAGCAGTTACTCGACAGGGGGTGGTGAAAAACTGTTTTTT. The rearrangement joins TRBV6-5 to TRBJ1-4, with 9 bases that match TRBD1. The CDR3 covers 15 residues. Germline CDR1 MNHEY, CDR2 SVGAGI. J lost 7 bases, V lost 0 bases, and 3 bases had no gene match.

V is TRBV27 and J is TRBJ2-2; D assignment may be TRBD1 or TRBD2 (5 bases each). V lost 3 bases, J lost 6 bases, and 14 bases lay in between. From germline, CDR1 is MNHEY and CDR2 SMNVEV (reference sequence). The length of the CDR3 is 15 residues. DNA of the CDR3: TGTGCCAGCAGTTTCGGGGCCTTCCTCGCCGGGGAGCTGTTTTTT. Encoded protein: CASSFGAFLAGELFF.

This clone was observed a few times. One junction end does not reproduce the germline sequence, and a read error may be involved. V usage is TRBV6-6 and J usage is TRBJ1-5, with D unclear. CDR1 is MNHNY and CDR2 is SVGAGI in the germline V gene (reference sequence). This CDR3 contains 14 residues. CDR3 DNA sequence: TGTGCCAGCAGTTCTAACAGTCGCAACCAGCCCCAGCATTTT. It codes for CASSSNSRNQPQHF.